This is a list of T cell receptor beta chains from one sample in a study of PD-1 blockade in classical Hodgkin lymphoma. TCRdb's copy holds only in-frame clones and misses some; the assay was immunoSEQ multiplex PCR. The table lists fewer than 13,000 clones, around 84% of them singletons. The sequencing sample was made of CD8+ T cells from blood. The receptors here all came from a human donor with classical Hodgkin lymphoma. Each CDR3 is given with its conserved first and last residue. Each record gives: V gene, D gene, J gene, clone size, CDR3 DNA, CDR3 protein. The D gene is left open where the match is weak. The size field is filled for only some rows; it gives once, few, many or a size class.

>TRBV9|.|TRBJ2-1|.
TGTGCCAGCAGCGTCTTTCCAACAGGTCTCCCCACGGATGAGCAGTTCTTC
CASSVFPTGLPTDEQFF
>TRBV12-5|.|TRBJ1-4|.
TGTGCTAGTGGTTCATCGGGGGGCCTCGGTAATGAAAAACTGTTTTTT
CASGSSGGLGNEKLFF
>TRBV25-1|TRBD1|TRBJ2-7|.
TGTGCCAGCAGTGAAAACAGTGACGGACAGGCCTACGAGCAGTACTTC
CASSENSDGQAYEQYF
>TRBV10-1|TRBD1|TRBJ2-5|.
TGCGCCAGCTGGATGACAGGGATGGAGACCCAGTACTTC
CASWMTGMETQYF
>TRBV12-5|TRBD1|TRBJ1-1|.
TGTGCTAGTGGTTGGGACAGTGAAGCTTTCTTT
CASGWDSEAFF
>TRBV6-4|TRBD2|TRBJ2-4|once
TGTGCCAGCAGTGACTCGCCTAGCGGGGGGCCTCAGTACTTC
CASSDSPSGGPQYF
>TRBV18|.|TRBJ1-1|.
TGTGCCAGCTCACCGGGACGGAACACTGAAGCTTTCTTT
CASSPGRNTEAFF
>TRBV25-1|TRBD1|TRBJ1-2|few
TGTGCCAGCCAGGGGGAGGGTGGCTACACCTTC
CASQGEGGYTF
>TRBV6-1|.|TRBJ1-1|.
TGTGCCAGCAGTGAAGGAGGAGGAGGGATGGGGACTGAAGCTTTCTTT
CASSEGGGGMGTEAFF
>TRBV5-6|.|TRBJ1-1|.
TGTGCCAGCAGCCTGGACGTGGACACTGAAGCTTTCTTT
CASSLDVDTEAFF
>TRBV5-6|.|TRBJ1-1|.
TGTGCCAGCAGCCCTGACGGTTCTTGGGTCACTGAAGCTTTCTTT
CASSPDGSWVTEAFF
>TRBV25-1|.|TRBJ2-7|.
TGTGCCAGCAGTGAATTGAAAGGGGAGACCTACGAGCAGTACTTC
CASSELKGETYEQYF
>TRBV25-1|.|TRBJ1-5|few
TGTGCCAGCAGTGGACCCGGGGAGGGCAATCAGCCCCAGCATTTT
CASSGPGEGNQPQHF
>TRBV6-1|.|TRBJ1-4|.
TGTGCCAGCAGTCTTAGTAGTGAAAAACTGTTTTTT
CASSLSSEKLFF
>TRBV10-3|.|TRBJ2-7|.
TGTGCCATCAGTGACCTCCTAGCCCCCCCTTACGAGCAGTACTTC
CAISDLLAPPYEQYF
>TRBV4-3|.|TRBJ2-2|once
TGCGCCAGCAGCCAAGGAACAGGGATTTTAACCGGGGAGCTGTTTTTT
CASSQGTGILTGELFF
>TRBV30|.|TRBJ2-7|.
TGTGCCTGGGTAACTACCGACAGAGTCGATTACGAGCAGTACTTC
CAWVTTDRVDYEQYF
>TRBV11-2|.|TRBJ2-5|.
TGTGCCAGCAGCTCGGAGATGACTAGGGAGACCCAGTACTTC
CASSSEMTRETQYF
>TRBV19|.|TRBJ2-1|.
TGTGCCAGTGGCCGTCAGGCTAGCCGCTACAATGAGCAGTTCTTC
CASGRQASRYNEQFF
>TRBV19|TRBD1|TRBJ2-7|.
TGTGCCAGTAGTCCGGGACAGGGAAATAACGAGCAGTACTTC
CASSPGQGNNEQYF
>TRBV25-1|TRBD1|TRBJ2-3|.
TGTGCCACCATCCCCGGACAGGGGAGCGGCACAGATACGCAGTATTTT
CATIPGQGSGTDTQYF
>TRBV28|.|TRBJ2-5|.
TGTGCCAGCGCACCTCTAGGCTTAAACCAAGAGACCCAGTACTTC
CASAPLGLNQETQYF
>TRBV28|.|TRBJ2-7|.
TGTGCCAGCAGCCGAACCGGGAAGCAGTACTTC
CASSRTGKQYF
>TRBV9|TRBD2|TRBJ2-2|.
TGTGCCAGCAGCGTCGGGGGGGCAAACACCGGGGAGCTGTTTTTT
CASSVGGANTGELFF
>TRBV9|.|TRBJ2-3|.
TGTGCCAGCAGCGCTAACCCTACGGCCACAGATACGCAGTATTTT
CASSANPTATDTQYF
>TRBV6-1|.|TRBJ2-7|.
TGTGCCAGCAGTGTCGGGACGGAACCCTACGAGCAGTACTTC
CASSVGTEPYEQYF
>TRBV7-2|TRBD1|TRBJ1-6|.
TGTGCCAGCAGCCCCGACAGGGCGGGGATCTCCTATAATTCACCCCTCCACTTT
CASSPDRAGISYNSPLHF
>TRBV5-1|.|TRBJ1-1|.
TGCGCCAGCAGCTCCTCTGGGGGGAGCACTGAAGCTTTCTTT
CASSSSGGSTEAFF
>TRBV4-1|.|TRBJ1-1|.
TGCGCCAGCAGCCGTGCCCCCCAATCGGACACTGAAGCTTTCTTT
CASSRAPQSDTEAFF
>TRBV7-9|.|TRBJ2-7|once
TGTGCCAGCAGCCCCGGCGTTCAGCAGTACTTC
CASSPGVQQYF
>TRBV7-2|.|TRBJ2-2|.
TGTGCCAGCAGCCCCCGGCTCTCGCTCTACACCGGGGAGCTGTTTTTT
CASSPRLSLYTGELFF
>TRBV4-3|.|TRBJ2-5|.
TGCGCCAGCAGCCAAGATCACCTGCGAAAAGAGACCCAGTACTTC
CASSQDHLRKETQYF
>TRBV6-1|.|TRBJ2-7|once
TGTGCCAGCAGTGAAAACGTGTATGGCTACGAGCAGTACTTC
CASSENVYGYEQYF
>TRBV11-2|.|TRBJ1-3|.
TGTGCCAGCACCTTCGATCCCAGGGGACCCCCCTCTGGAAACACCATATATTTT
CASTFDPRGPPSGNTIYF
>TRBV9|.|TRBJ2-1|.
TGTGCCAGCAGCGTAGGCCGAGCGGACTACAATGAGCAGTTCTTC
CASSVGRADYNEQFF
>TRBV9|.|TRBJ2-1|.
TGTGCCAGCGGACAGCTTCCCTACAATGAGCAGTTCTTC
CASGQLPYNEQFF